This T cell receptor beta chain was sequenced during a study of cytomegalovirus exposure and HLA in healthy donors. The primer mix had 60 Vbeta and 13 Jbeta primers. TCRdb's copy holds only in-frame clones and misses some; the assay was immunoSEQ multiplex PCR. The sample carries about 90,000 clones, about three quarters recorded once. CDR3 length equals 14 residues. Germline V gene sequence: CDR1 SGHAT, CDR2 FQDESV (reference sequence). V trimming: 5 bases; J trimming: 13 bases; junction bases outside the gene matches: 10. V is TRBV11-1 and J is TRBJ2-5; 13 bases map to TRBD2. The sequenced sample consisted of PBMCs. This receptor was obtained from a woman aged 45-65 years in good health and CMV-seropositive. This chain's CDR3 is CASSLGTSGVHRYF. Written as DNA, the CDR3 is TGTGCCAGCAGCCTCGGGACTAGCGGGGTCCATCGGTACTTC.